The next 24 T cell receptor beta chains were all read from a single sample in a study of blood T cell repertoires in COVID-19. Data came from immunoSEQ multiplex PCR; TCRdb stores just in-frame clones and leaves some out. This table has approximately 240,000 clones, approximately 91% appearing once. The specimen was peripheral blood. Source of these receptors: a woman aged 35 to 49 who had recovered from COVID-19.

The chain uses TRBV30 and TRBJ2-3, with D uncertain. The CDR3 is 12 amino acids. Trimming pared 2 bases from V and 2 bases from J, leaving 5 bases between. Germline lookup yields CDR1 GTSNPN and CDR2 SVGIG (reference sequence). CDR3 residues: CAWSPITDTQYF. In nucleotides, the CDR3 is TGTGCCTGGAGTCCTATCACAGATACGCAGTATTTT.

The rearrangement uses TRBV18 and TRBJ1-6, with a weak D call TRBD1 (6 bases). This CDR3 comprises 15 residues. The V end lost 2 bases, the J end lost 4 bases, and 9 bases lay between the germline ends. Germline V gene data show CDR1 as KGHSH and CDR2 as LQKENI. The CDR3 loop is CASSPVDRYNSPLHF. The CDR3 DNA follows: TGTGCCAGCTCACCAGTGGACAGATATAATTCACCCCTCCACTTT.

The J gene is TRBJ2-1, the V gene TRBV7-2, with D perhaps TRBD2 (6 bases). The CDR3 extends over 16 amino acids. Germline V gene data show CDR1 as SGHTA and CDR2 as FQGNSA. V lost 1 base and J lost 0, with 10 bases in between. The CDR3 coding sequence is TGTGCCAGCAGCTTAGGAACGGGAGTCTCCTACAATGAGCAGTTCTTC. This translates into CASSLGTGVSYNEQFF.

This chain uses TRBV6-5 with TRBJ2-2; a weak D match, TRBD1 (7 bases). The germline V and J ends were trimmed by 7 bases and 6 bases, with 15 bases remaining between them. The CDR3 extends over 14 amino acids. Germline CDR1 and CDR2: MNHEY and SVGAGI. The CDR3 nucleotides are TGTGCCAGCAAGGGGCAGGGGGAGGCCGGGGAGCTGTTTTTT. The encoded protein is CASKGQGEAGELFF.

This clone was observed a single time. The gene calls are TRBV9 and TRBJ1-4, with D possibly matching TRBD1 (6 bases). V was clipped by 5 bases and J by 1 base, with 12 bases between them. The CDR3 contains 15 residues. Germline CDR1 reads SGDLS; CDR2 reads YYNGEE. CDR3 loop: CASSNREGTNEKLFF. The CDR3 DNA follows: TGTGCCAGCAGTAACAGGGAGGGAACTAATGAAAAACTGTTTTTT. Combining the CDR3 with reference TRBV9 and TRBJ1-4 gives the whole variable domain DSGVTQTPKHLITATGQRVTLRCSPRSGDLSVYWYQQSLDQGLQFLIQYYNGEERAKGNILERFSAQQFPDLHSELNLSSLELGDSALYFCASSNREGTNEKLFFGSGTQLSVL.

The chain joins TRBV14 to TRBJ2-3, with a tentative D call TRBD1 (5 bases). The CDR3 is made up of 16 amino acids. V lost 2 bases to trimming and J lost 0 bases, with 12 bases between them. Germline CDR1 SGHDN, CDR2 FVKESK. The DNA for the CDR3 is TGTGCCAGCAGCCAACAGGGAACAGTAAGCACAGATACGCAGTATTTT. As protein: CASSQQGTVSTDTQYF.

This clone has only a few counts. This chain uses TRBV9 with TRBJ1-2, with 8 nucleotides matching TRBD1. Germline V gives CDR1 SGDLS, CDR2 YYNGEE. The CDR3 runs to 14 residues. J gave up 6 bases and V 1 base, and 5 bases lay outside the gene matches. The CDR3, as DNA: TGTGCCAGCAGCGTATGGCAGGGGGCAGATGGCTACACCTTC. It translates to CASSVWQGADGYTF.

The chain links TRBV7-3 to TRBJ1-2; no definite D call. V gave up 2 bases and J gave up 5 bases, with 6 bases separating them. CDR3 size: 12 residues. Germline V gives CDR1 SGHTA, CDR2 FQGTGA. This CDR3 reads CASSLDGYGYTF. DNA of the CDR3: TGTGCCAGCAGCTTAGACGGGTATGGCTACACCTTC. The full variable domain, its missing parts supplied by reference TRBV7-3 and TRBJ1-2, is GAGVSQTPSNKVTEKGKYVELRCDPISGHTALYWYRQSLGQGPEFLIYFQGTGAADDSGLPNDRFFAVRPEGSVSTLKIQRTERGDSAVYLCASSLDGYGYTFGSGTRLTVV.

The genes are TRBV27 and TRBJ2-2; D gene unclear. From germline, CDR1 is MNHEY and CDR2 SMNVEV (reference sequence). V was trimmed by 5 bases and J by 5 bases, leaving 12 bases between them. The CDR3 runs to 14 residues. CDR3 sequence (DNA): TGTGCCAGCAGTATCTACCCGATAACCGGGGAGCTGTTTTTT. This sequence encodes CASSIYPITGELFF.

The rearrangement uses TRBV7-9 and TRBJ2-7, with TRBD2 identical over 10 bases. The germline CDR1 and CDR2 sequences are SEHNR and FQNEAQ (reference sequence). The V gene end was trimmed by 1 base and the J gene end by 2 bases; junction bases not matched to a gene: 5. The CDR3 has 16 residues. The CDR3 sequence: CASSLVAGLATYEQYF. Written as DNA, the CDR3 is TGTGCCAGCAGCTTAGTAGCGGGACTAGCGACCTACGAGCAGTACTTC.

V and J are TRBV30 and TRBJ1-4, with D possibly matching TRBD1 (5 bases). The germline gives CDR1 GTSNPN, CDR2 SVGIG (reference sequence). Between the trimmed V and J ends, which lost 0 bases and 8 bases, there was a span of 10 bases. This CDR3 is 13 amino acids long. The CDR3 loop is CAWSVAGVEKLFF. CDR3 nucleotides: TGTGCCTGGAGTGTTGCGGGGGTCGAAAAACTGTTTTTT. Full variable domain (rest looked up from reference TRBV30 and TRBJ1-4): SQTIHQWPATLVQPVGSPLSLECTVEGTSNPNLYWYRQAAGRGLQLLFYSVGIGQISSEVPQNLSASRPQDRQFILSSKKLLLSDSGFYLCAWSVAGVEKLFFGSGTQLSVL.

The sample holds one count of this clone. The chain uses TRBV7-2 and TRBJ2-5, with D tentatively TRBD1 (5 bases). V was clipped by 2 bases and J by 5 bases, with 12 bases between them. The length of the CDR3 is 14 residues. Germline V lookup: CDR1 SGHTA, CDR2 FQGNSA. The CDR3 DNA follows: TGTGCCAGCAGCTTACAGGGAAGTCGGGAGACCCAGTACTTC. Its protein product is CASSLQGSRETQYF.

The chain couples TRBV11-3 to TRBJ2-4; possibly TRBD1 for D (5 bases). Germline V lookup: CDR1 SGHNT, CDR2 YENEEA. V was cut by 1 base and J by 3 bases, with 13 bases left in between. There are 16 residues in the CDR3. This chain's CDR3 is CASSLAETRVKNIQYF. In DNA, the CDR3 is TGTGCCAGCAGCTTAGCGGAGACCAGGGTCAAAAACATTCAGTACTTC.

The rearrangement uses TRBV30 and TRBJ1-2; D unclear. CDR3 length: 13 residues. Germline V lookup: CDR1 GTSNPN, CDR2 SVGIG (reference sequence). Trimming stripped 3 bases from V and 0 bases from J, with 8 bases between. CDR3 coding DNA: TGTGCCTGGAGCCGGAGAGCTAACTATGGCTACACCTTC. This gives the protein CAWSRRANYGYTF.

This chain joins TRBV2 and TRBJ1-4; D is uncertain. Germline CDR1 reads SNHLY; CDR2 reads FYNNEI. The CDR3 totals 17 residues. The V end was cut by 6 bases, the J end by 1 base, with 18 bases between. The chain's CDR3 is CASRWAATAGTNEKLFF. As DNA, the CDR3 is TGTGCCAGCAGGTGGGCCGCTACGGCCGGAACTAATGAAAAACTGTTTTTT.

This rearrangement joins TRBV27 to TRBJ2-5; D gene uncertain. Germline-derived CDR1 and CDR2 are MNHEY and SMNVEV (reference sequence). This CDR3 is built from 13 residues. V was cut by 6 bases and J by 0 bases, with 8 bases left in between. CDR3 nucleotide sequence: TGTGCCAGCAGCCTAACGTACCAAGAGACCCAGTACTTC. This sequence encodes CASSLTYQETQYF.

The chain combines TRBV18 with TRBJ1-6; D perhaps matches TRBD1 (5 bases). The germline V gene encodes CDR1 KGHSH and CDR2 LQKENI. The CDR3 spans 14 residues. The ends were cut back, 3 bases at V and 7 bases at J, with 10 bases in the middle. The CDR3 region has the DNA TGTGCCAGCTCACCTGACAGTGCAAATTCACCCCTCCACTTT. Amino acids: CASSPDSANSPLHF.

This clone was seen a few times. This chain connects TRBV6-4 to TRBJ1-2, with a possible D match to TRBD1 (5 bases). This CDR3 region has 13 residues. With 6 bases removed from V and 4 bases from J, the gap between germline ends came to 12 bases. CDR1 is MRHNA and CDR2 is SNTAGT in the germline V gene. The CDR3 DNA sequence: TGTGCCAGCAGAGGGGAGGGGCTCTATGGCTACACCTTC. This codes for CASRGEGLYGYTF.

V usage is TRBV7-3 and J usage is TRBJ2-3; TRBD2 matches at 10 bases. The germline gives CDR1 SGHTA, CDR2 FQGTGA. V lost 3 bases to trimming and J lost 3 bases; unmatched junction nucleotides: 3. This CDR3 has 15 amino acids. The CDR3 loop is CASSLFSGRTDTQYF. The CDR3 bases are TGTGCCAGCAGCTTGTTTAGCGGGAGGACAGATACGCAGTATTTT.

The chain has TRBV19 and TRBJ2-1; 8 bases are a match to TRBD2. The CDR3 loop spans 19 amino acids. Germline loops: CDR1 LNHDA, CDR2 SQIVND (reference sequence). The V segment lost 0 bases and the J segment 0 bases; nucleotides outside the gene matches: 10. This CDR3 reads CASSIDLAGPQSSYNEQFF. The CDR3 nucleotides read TGTGCCAGTAGTATAGATCTAGCGGGCCCGCAGAGCTCCTACAATGAGCAGTTCTTC.

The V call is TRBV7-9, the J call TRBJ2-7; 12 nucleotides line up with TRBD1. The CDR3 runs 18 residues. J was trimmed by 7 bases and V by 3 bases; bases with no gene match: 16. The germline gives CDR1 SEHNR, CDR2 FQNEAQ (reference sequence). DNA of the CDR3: TGTGCCAGCAGCTTCCACCCCCAAAGCGGGACAGGGGGCCGGGAGCAGTACTTC. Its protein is CASSFHPQSGTGGREQYF. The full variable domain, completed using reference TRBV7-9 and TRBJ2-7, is DTGVSQNPRHKITKRGQNVTFRCDPISEHNRLYWYRQTLGQGPEFLTYFQNEAQLEKSRLLSDRFSAERPKGSFSTLEIQRTEQGDSAMYLCASSFHPQSGTGGREQYFGPGTRLTVT.

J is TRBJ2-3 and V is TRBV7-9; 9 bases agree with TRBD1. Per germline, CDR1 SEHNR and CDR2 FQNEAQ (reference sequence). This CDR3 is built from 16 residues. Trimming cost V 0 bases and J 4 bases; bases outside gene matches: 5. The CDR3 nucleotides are TGTGCCAGCAGCTTAGCGCTCACAGGGGGCGCAGATACGCAGTATTTT. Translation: CASSLALTGGADTQYF.

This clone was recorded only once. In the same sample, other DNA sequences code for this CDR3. CDR3 nucleotides: TGTGCCAGCAGTCGACGGGGGCAAGAGACCCAGTACTTC. This gives the protein CASSRRGQETQYF. The chain joins TRBV6-5 to TRBJ2-5, with a tentative D call TRBD2 (6 bases). This CDR3 contains 13 residues. Trimming removed 5 bases from V and 2 bases from J, with 9 bases in between. Per germline, CDR1 MNHEY and CDR2 SVGAGI.

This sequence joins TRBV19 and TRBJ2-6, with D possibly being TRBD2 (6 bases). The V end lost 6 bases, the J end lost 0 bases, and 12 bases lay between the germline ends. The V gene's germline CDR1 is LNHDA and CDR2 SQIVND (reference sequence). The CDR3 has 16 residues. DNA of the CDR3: TGTGCCAGTAGCCTGGGACTGTTCTCTGGGGCCAACGTCCTGACTTTC. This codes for CASSLGLFSGANVLTF.